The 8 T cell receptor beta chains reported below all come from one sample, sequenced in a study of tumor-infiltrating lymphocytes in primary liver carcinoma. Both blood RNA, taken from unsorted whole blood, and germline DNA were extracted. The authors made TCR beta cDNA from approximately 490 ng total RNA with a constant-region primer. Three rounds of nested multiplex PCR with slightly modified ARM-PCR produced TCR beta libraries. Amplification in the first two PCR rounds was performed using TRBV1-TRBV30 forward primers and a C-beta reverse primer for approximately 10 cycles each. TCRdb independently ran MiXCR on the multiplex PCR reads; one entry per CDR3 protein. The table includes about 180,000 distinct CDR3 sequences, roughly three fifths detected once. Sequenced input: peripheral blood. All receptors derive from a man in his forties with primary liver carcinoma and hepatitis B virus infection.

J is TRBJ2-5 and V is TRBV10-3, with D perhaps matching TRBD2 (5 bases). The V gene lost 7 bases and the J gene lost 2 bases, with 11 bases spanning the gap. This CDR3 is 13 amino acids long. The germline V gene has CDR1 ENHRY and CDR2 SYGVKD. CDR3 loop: CAITQDYQETQYF. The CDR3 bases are TGTGCCATCACCCAAGACTATCAAGAGACCCAGTACTTC.

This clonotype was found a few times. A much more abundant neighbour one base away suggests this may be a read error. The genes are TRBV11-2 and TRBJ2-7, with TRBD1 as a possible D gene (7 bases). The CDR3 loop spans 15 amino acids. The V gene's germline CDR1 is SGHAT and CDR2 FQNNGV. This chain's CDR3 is CASNLAAGGSYEQYF. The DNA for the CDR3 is TGTGCCAGCAACTTAGCGGCAGGGGGCTCCTACGAGCAGTACTTC.

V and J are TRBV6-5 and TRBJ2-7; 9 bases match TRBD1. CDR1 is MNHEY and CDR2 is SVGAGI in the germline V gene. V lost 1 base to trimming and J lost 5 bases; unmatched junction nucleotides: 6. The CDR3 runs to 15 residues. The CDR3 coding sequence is TGTGCCAGCAGTTACTACCGGGACAGGGTTGACGAGCAGTACTTC. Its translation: CASSYYRDRVDEQYF.

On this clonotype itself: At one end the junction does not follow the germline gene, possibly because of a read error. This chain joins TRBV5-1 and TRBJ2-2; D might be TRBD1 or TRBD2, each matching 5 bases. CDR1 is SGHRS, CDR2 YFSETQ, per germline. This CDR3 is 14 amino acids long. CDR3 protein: CASSLQQETGELYF. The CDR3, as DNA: TGCGCCAGCAGCTTACAACAGGAGACCGGGGAGCTGTATTTT. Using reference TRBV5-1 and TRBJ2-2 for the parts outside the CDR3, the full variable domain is KAGVTQTPRYLIKTRGQQVTLSCSPISGHRSVSWYQQTPGQGLQFLFEYFSETQRNKGNFPGRFSGRQFSNSRSEMNVSTLELGDSALYLCASSLQQETGELYFGEGSRLTVL.

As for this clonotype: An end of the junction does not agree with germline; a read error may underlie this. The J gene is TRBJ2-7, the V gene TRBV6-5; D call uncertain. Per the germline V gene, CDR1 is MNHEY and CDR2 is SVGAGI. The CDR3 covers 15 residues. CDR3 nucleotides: TGTGCCAGCAGTTACTCATTGGGTTCACACTACGAGCAGCACTTC. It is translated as CASSYSLGSHYEQHF.

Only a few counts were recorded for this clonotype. The CDR3 bases are TGTGCCAGCAAGGGGGCATCGCCCTCTGGAAACACCATATATTTT. This encodes CASKGASPSGNTIYF. J is TRBJ1-3 and V is TRBV6-5, with 7 bases that match TRBD1. V shed 7 bases and J 0 bases; nucleotides not matched to a gene: 6. Germline lookup yields CDR1 MNHEY and CDR2 SVGAGI. This CDR3 contains 15 residues.

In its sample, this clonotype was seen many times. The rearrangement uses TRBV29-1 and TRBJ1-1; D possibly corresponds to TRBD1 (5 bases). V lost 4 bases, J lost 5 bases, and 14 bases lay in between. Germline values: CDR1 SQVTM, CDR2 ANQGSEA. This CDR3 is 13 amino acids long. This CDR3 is CSVAEGIQTEAFF. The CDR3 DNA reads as TGCAGCGTTGCTGAGGGGATCCAAACTGAAGCTTTCTTT.

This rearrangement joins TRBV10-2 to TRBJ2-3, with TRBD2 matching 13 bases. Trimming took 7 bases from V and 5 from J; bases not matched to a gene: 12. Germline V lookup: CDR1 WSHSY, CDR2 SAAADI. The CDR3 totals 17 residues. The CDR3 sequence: CASKTGGLAGVRDTQYF. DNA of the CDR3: TGCGCCAGCAAAACAGGCGGACTAGCGGGAGTTCGAGATACGCAGTATTTT.